What follows are 23 T cell receptor beta chains derived from one specimen sequenced in a study of brain T cells in children with intractable seizures. Method: immunoSEQ multiplex PCR; TCRdb's copy keeps in-frame clones and lacks some. The sample has 340,000 or so clones, over 90% seen once. Time point defined: blood from clinic visit 5 months post-surgery; TSC patient then seizure free. This sample comprised peripheral blood, obtained 4 to 6 months after surgery. The receptors derive from a boy less than two years old with tuberous sclerosis and intractable seizures.

The genes are TRBV15 and TRBJ1-4; the D is unclear. Trimming removed 3 bases at V and 3 bases at J, with 11 bases between. The CDR3 spans 15 residues. The V gene's germline CDR1 is LNHNV and CDR2 YYDKDF (reference sequence). In DNA form, the CDR3 reads TGTGCCACCAGCAGCCGGGCCGGATCTAATGAAAAACTGTTTTTT. As protein: CATSSRAGSNEKLFF.

The chain uses TRBV5-6 and TRBJ1-2; D ambiguous. The CDR3 length is 14 residues. V dropped 0 bases and J dropped 0 bases, with 6 bases sitting between them. Germline-derived CDR1 and CDR2 are SGHDT and YYEEEE. CDR3 protein: CASSLESSNYGYTF. DNA for the CDR3: TGTGCCAGCAGCTTGGAATCTTCTAACTATGGCTACACCTTC.

The genes are TRBV30 and TRBJ2-1, with TRBD2 identical over 10 bases. The germline V gene has CDR1 GTSNPN and CDR2 SVGIG (reference sequence). CDR3 length equals 19 residues. V dropped 0 bases and J dropped 4; count of bases not matched to a gene: 15. The CDR3 DNA reads as TGTGCCTGGAGTGTCGTCACCAGCGGGGGGGCCCTCTTTTACAATGAGCAGTTCTTC. Amino acids: CAWSVVTSGGALFYNEQFF.

The chain is built from TRBV7-2 and TRBJ2-1; 7 bases fit TRBD2. Unmatched junction bases numbered 15, after V lost 6 bases and J lost 10 bases. The germline V gene has CDR1 SGHTA and CDR2 FQGNSA. The CDR3 runs to 15 residues. CDR3 residues: CASRKRAGELEEQFF. CDR3 in DNA: TGTGCCAGCAGAAAACGGGCGGGAGAATTGGAGGAGCAGTTCTTC. The variable domain in full, with the rest retrieved from reference TRBV7-2 and TRBJ2-1, is GAGVSQSPSNKVTEKGKDVELRCDPISGHTALYWYRQSLGQGLEFLIYFQGNSAPDKSGLPSDRFSAERTGGSVSTLTIQRTQQEDSAVYLCASRKRAGELEEQFFGPGTRLTVL.

CDR3 coding DNA: TGTGCCAGTAGTTCAGGGACCAATTATGGCTACACCTTC. Translating gives CASSSGTNYGYTF. The rearrangement joins TRBV19 to TRBJ1-2; D might be TRBD1 (5 bases). Per germline, CDR1 LNHDA and CDR2 SQIVND (reference sequence). V lost 5 bases, J lost 5 bases, and 12 bases lay in between. This CDR3 is 13 amino acids long.

The chain uses TRBV6-1 and TRBJ2-7; D unresolved. Looked up from germline, CDR1 is MNHNS and CDR2 is SASEGT. The V end was cut by 5 bases, the J end by 0 bases, with 14 bases between. The CDR3 is 15 amino acids. The DNA of the CDR3 is TGTGCCAGCAGTTTCCCGACCTCTAGCTCCTACGAGCAGTACTTC. Protein product: CASSFPTSSSYEQYF.

This chain connects TRBV29-1 to TRBJ2-3, with 8 bases that match TRBD1. CDR3 size: 17 residues. The ends lost 1 base at V and 2 bases at J; junction bases unmatched: 11. The V gene's germline CDR1 is SQVTM and CDR2 ANQGSEA. As DNA, the CDR3 is TGCAGCGTTGAAGGGAGGATGGACAGGGTTAACACAGATACGCAGTATTTT. Translating it yields CSVEGRMDRVNTDTQYF.

The chain recombines TRBV27 with TRBJ1-2; D is uncertain. V lost 5 bases, J lost 8 bases, and 9 bases lay in between. Germline values: CDR1 MNHEY, CDR2 SMNVEV (reference sequence). The CDR3 has 11 residues. The CDR3 protein is CASSPRKGYTF. For the CDR3, the DNA is TGTGCCAGCAGTCCTCGTAAAGGCTACACCTTC.

V is TRBV6-5 and J is TRBJ1-5, with a possible D match to TRBD1 (5 bases). Germline values: CDR1 MNHEY, CDR2 SVGAGI. V was shortened by 2 bases and J by 9 bases, with 11 bases between the two germline ends. The CDR3 extends over 13 amino acids. CDR3 protein: CASSYRARGPQHF. As DNA, the CDR3 is TGTGCCAGCAGTTACAGGGCGAGGGGGCCCCAGCATTTT.

CDR3 residues: CASSSGGANSPLHF. CDR3 sequence (DNA): TGCGCCAGCAGCTCCGGGGGCGCCAATTCACCCCTCCACTTT. This chain joins TRBV5-1 and TRBJ1-6; TRBD1 might be the D (6 bases). Germline V gives CDR1 SGHRS, CDR2 YFSETQ. Between the trimmed V and J ends, which lost 3 bases and 7 bases, there was a span of 11 bases. CDR3 size: 14 residues.

CDR3 in amino acids: CATGLGRNTEAFF. The CDR3 coding sequence is TGTGCCACCGGGCTCGGACGGAACACTGAAGCTTTCTTT. This sequence joins TRBV6-5 and TRBJ1-1, with no clear D. Germline V gene lookup returns CDR1 MNHEY and CDR2 SVGAGI. Trimming cost V 10 bases and J 1 base, with 13 bases left between them. This CDR3 contains 13 residues.

This sequence joins TRBV12-3 or TRBV12-4 and TRBJ2-7; D uncertain. Trimming left V 5 bases short and J 1 base short, with 6 bases between. This CDR3 comprises 12 residues. CDR3 sequence reads: CASSAGSYEQYF. Here the CDR3 DNA reads TGTGCCAGCAGTGCAGGATCCTACGAGCAGTACTTC.

V is TRBV19 and J is TRBJ2-1; TRBD2 is a possible D gene (7 bases). This CDR3 contains 14 residues. The V end lost 9 bases, the J end lost 3 bases, and 15 bases lay between the germline ends. The germline gives CDR1 LNHDA, CDR2 SQIVND (reference sequence). The DNA of the CDR3 is TGTGCCAGCGGAGGGGGAGGGGACTACAATGAGCAGTTCTTC. This gives the protein CASGGGGDYNEQFF.

The CDR3 loop reads CATSREFGLGQPQHF. CDR3 nucleotides: TGTGCCACCAGCAGAGAATTCGGGTTAGGGCAGCCCCAGCATTTT. The chain is built from TRBV15 and TRBJ1-5; no reliable D call. V was trimmed by 0 bases and J by 7 bases, leaving 13 bases between them. The CDR3 is made up of 15 amino acids. CDR1 is LNHNV and CDR2 is YYDKDF in the germline V gene (reference sequence).

The gene calls are TRBV28 and TRBJ1-2; 7 nucleotides line up with TRBD1. Germline assignment: CDR1 MDHEN and CDR2 SYDVKM. V was pared by 5 bases and J by 5 bases, with 11 bases of the junction left unmatched. This CDR3 contains 15 residues. The CDR3 sequence is CASSATGSFWYGYTF. CDR3 nucleotide sequence: TGTGCCAGCAGTGCGACAGGGAGTTTTTGGTATGGCTACACCTTC.

This clone was found once. This chain connects TRBV7-3 to TRBJ2-1; D not resolved. CDR1 SGHTA and CDR2 FQGTGA come from the germline V gene. V dropped 5 bases and J dropped 2 bases, with 16 bases sitting between them. The length of the CDR3 is 16 residues. The CDR3 sequence: CASSPAPTDAYNEQFF. As DNA, the CDR3 is TGTGCCAGCAGCCCAGCCCCCACCGACGCCTACAATGAGCAGTTCTTC.

This chain links TRBV7-2 with TRBJ2-3; TRBD2 agrees at 7 bases. This CDR3 is built from 15 residues. CDR1 SGHTA and CDR2 FQGNSA come from the germline V gene. Trimming took 1 base from V and 1 from J; bases not matched to a gene: 2. Here the CDR3 reads CASSLVTSGTDTQYF. As DNA, the CDR3 is TGTGCCAGCAGCTTAGTAACTAGCGGCACAGATACGCAGTATTTT.

This chain connects TRBV30 to TRBJ1-1, with D possibly matching TRBD1 (5 bases). There are 13 residues in the CDR3. V lost 0 bases and J 3 bases, leaving 8 bases between the germline ends. Germline V CDR1 and CDR2: GTSNPN, SVGIG (reference sequence). CDR3 DNA: TGTGCCTGGAGTGTTGGGGCCCACACTGAAGCTTTCTTT. As protein: CAWSVGAHTEAFF.

The chain carries TRBV6-5 and TRBJ2-5; the D is unclear. Trimming removed 4 bases from V and 8 bases from J, with 11 bases in between. The CDR3 contains 12 residues. Germline CDR1 and CDR2: MNHEY and SVGAGI. For the CDR3, the DNA is TGTGCCAGCAGTTCATTAGGTACTACCCAGTACTTC. Translation: CASSSLGTTQYF.

This chain uses TRBV7-9 with TRBJ2-3, with D possibly matching TRBD2 (5 bases). CDR3 length: 14 residues. Germline-derived CDR1 and CDR2 are SEHNR and FQNEAQ (reference sequence). With 2 bases removed from V and 6 bases from J, the gap between germline ends came to 12 bases. This CDR3 reads CASSLRGSRDTQYF. Here the CDR3 DNA reads TGTGCCAGCAGCTTACGAGGGAGTAGGGATACGCAGTATTTT.

The V gene is TRBV15, the J gene TRBJ2-7; TRBD1 agrees at 9 bases. This CDR3 is built from 15 residues. The trim removed 2 bases at V and 5 bases at J, leaving 7 bases unmatched. CDR1 and CDR2 (germline): LNHNV, YYDKDF (reference sequence). In nucleotides, the CDR3 is TGTGCCACCAGCAGAAACCGGGACAGGGTCCACGAGCAGTACTTC. Encoded protein: CATSRNRDRVHEQYF. Full variable domain (remainder filled in from reference TRBV15 and TRBJ2-7): DAMVIQNPRYQVTQFGKPVTLSCSQTLNHNVMYWYQQKSSQAPKLLFHYYDKDFNNEADTPDNFQSRRPNTSFCFLDIRSPGLGDTAMYLCATSRNRDRVHEQYFGPGTRLTVT.

CDR3 protein: CASSLGGGRQETQYF. DNA of the CDR3: TGTGCCAGCAGCTTAGGCGGGGGAAGACAAGAGACCCAGTACTTC. The chain employs TRBV11-3 and TRBJ2-5; 7 bases line up with TRBD2. The CDR3 runs 15 residues. CDR1 and CDR2 (germline): SGHNT, YENEEA. V gave up 1 base and J gave up 2 bases; unmatched junction bases: 4.

This chain joins TRBV3-1 (or the pseudogene TRBV3-2) and TRBJ1-2, with TRBD1 as a possible D gene (5 bases). The CDR3 runs to 18 residues. Trimming pared 3 bases from V and 3 bases from J, leaving 23 bases between. CDR1 and CDR2 from the germline V gene are LGHDT and YNNKEL (reference sequence). In DNA form, the CDR3 reads TGTGCCAGCAGCCATTTCGTCTGTGGTCCGTTACAGGACTATGGCTACACCTTC. Its protein is CASSHFVCGPLQDYGYTF.